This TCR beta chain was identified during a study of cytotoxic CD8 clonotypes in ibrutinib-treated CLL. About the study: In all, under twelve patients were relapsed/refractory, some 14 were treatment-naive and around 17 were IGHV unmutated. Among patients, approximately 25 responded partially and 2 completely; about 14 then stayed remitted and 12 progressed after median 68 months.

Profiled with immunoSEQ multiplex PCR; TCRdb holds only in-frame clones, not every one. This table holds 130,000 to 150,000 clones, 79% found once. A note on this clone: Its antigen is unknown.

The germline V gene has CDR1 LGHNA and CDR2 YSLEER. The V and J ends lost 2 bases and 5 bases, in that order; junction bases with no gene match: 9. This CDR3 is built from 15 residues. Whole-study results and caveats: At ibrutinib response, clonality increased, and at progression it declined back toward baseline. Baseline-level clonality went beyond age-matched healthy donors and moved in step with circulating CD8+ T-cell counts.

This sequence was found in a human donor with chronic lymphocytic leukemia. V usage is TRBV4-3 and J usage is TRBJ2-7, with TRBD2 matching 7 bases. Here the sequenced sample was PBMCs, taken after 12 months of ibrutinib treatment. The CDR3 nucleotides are TGCGCCAGCAGCCAATGGGGCCTAGCGGACAACGAGCAGTACTTC. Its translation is CASSQWGLADNEQYF.